These 26 T cell receptor beta chains were all obtained from the same sample, sequenced in a study of shared clonotypes between healthy human individuals. TCRdb's table, derived via immunoSEQ multiplex PCR, lists solely in-frame clones and lacks some. The profile shows 2,500,000 or so clones, about nine tenths of them singletons. Material for sequencing was naive CD4+ T cells from PBMCs. The sample's subset: CD45RA+ positively selected. The receptors derive from a man between 18 and 35 years old in good health. Some clones in this sample may be carry-over from other donors' samples.

V gene TRBV28 combines with J gene TRBJ1-2; the D gene is possibly TRBD1 (6 bases). The CDR3 length is 13 residues. The V end was cut by 3 bases, the J end by 4 bases, with 9 bases between. Germline CDR1 is MDHEN and CDR2 is SYDVKM. The CDR3 region is CASSFAGVYGYTF. The CDR3 DNA is TGTGCCAGCAGTTTCGCAGGGGTCTATGGCTACACCTTC.

Points on this clone: Other DNA variants within this sample encode the same CDR3. The V and J genes are TRBV7-9 and TRBJ1-1; D may be TRBD1 (6 bases). Between the trimmed V and J ends, which lost 2 bases and 0 bases, there was a span of 7 bases. Looked up from germline, CDR1 is SEHNR and CDR2 is FQNEAQ (reference sequence). The CDR3 is 14 amino acids. The CDR3 sequence is CASSLQGMNTEAFF. CDR3 coding DNA: TGTGCCAGCAGCTTACAGGGGATGAACACTGAAGCTTTCTTT.

The V and J genes are TRBV7-3 and TRBJ2-1; TRBD2 matches 10 bases. The CDR3 spans 23 residues. The ends lost 0 bases at V and 5 bases at J; junction bases unmatched: 25. The germline V gene has CDR1 SGHTA and CDR2 FQGTGA. In DNA form, the CDR3 reads TGTGCCAGCAGCTTAACTTCTATAAATGTAGCGGGAGGTGTGACCCCATCAGACAATGAGCAGTTCTTC. Translation: CASSLTSINVAGGVTPSDNEQFF.

The chain employs TRBV5-1 and TRBJ1-2, with D unresolved. V lost 0 bases, J lost 8 bases, and 17 bases lay in between. The V gene's germline CDR1 is SGHRS and CDR2 YFSETQ. The CDR3 is made up of 15 amino acids. CDR3 loop: CASSLEAEIPKGYTF. The CDR3 bases are TGCGCCAGCAGCTTGGAAGCAGAGATCCCTAAGGGCTACACCTTC. Full variable domain (remainder filled in from reference TRBV5-1 and TRBJ1-2): KAGVTQTPRYLIKTRGQQVTLSCSPISGHRSVSWYQQTPGQGLQFLFEYFSETQRNKGNFPGRFSGRQFSNSRSEMNVSTLELGDSALYLCASSLEAEIPKGYTFGSGTRLTVV.

The chain combines TRBV19 with TRBJ1-1; D not certain. With 5 bases removed from V and 5 bases from J, the gap between germline ends came to 12 bases. The CDR3 consists of 13 residues. Germline lookup yields CDR1 LNHDA and CDR2 SQIVND (reference sequence). CDR3: CASSAAWQTEAFF. CDR3 nucleotides: TGTGCCAGTAGTGCGGCCTGGCAAACTGAAGCTTTCTTT.

This clone appeared a single time. The chain joins TRBV5-1 to TRBJ1-4, with D hard to call. Germline V gene sequence: CDR1 SGHRS, CDR2 YFSETQ. There are 17 residues in the CDR3. V was shortened by 5 bases and J by 0 bases, with 17 bases between the two germline ends. The CDR3, as DNA: TGCGCCAGCAGTGTTGGGTCCAGTCATGCAACTAATGAAAAACTGTTTTTT. It is translated as CASSVGSSHATNEKLFF. The variable domain in full, completed from reference TRBV5-1 and TRBJ1-4, reads KAGVTQTPRYLIKTRGQQVTLSCSPISGHRSVSWYQQTPGQGLQFLFEYFSETQRNKGNFPGRFSGRQFSNSRSEMNVSTLELGDSALYLCASSVGSSHATNEKLFFGSGTQLSVL.

The rearrangement links TRBV27 to TRBJ2-2, with D unclear. Trimming cost V 5 bases and J 2 bases, with 9 bases left between them. The CDR3 spans 14 residues. Per germline, CDR1 MNHEY and CDR2 SMNVEV (reference sequence). CDR3 in DNA: TGTGCCAGCAGTGCCCTGAGCAACACCGGGGAGCTGTTTTTT. Protein product: CASSALSNTGELFF.

The chain couples TRBV4-1 to TRBJ1-2; 7 bases fit TRBD1. Germline assignment: CDR1 MGHRA and CDR2 YSYEKL. The CDR3 length is 14 residues. With 7 bases clipped from V and 2 bases from J, the junction kept 7 bases outside the gene matches. Here the CDR3 reads CASNEGGFNYGYTF. In nucleotides, the CDR3 is TGCGCCAGCAACGAAGGGGGCTTCAACTATGGCTACACCTTC.

In its sample, this clone was seen once. The J gene is TRBJ1-5, the V gene TRBV19, with D hard to call. Germline V CDR1 and CDR2: LNHDA, SQIVND (reference sequence). V lost 7 bases and J 4 bases, leaving 14 bases between the germline ends. The CDR3 sequence is 14 residues long. This CDR3 is CASTWLLGNQPQHF. CDR3 DNA sequence: TGTGCCAGTACCTGGTTGTTAGGGAATCAGCCCCAGCATTTT.

The V and J genes are TRBV21-1 and TRBJ1-1; no DNA check was done on the table's D call, TRBD1. TRBV21-1 is noted as a pseudogene. The CDR3 contains 18 residues. CDR3 residues: CASSQQDREPPTNTEAFF. CDR3 in DNA: TGTGCCAGCAGCCAACAGGACAGGGAGCCCCCTACGAACACTGAAGCTTTCTTT.

The CDR3 coding sequence is TGTGCCAGCAGTGCGGGACTAGCGGGAGGGGAACGAACGCAGTATTTT. Protein: CASSAGLAGGERTQYF. This sequence joins TRBV6-1 and TRBJ2-3; 16 bases match TRBD2. From germline, CDR1 is MNHNS and CDR2 SASEGT. The CDR3 is 16 residues long. V was pared by 4 bases and J by 9 bases, with 7 bases of the junction left unmatched.

The J gene is TRBJ1-2, the V gene TRBV19, with TRBD1 matching over 8 bases. Germline CDR1 LNHDA, CDR2 SQIVND (reference sequence). After removal of 5 bases from V and 4 bases from J, the junction contained 6 bases not matched to a gene. This CDR3 is 14 amino acids long. The CDR3 loop is CASSWTGKIYGYTF. Here the CDR3 DNA reads TGTGCCAGTAGTTGGACAGGGAAAATCTATGGCTACACCTTC.

This rearrangement joins TRBV9 to TRBJ1-4, with 8 bases that match TRBD1. Germline lookup yields CDR1 SGDLS and CDR2 YYNGEE. The CDR3 loop spans 15 amino acids. The V and J ends lost 3 bases and 4 bases, in that order; junction bases with no gene match: 5. CDR3: CASSGTTGDNEKLFF. The CDR3 region has the DNA TGTGCCAGCAGCGGAACGACAGGGGATAATGAAAAACTGTTTTTT.

V usage is TRBV29-1 and J usage is TRBJ2-5; D remains ambiguous. The CDR3 consists of 12 residues. Trimming removed 3 bases from V and 5 bases from J, with 10 bases in between. Germline CDR1 SQVTM, CDR2 ANQGSEA. The CDR3 bases are TGCAGCGTTGACACTGCCTCGGAGACCCAGTACTTC. The encoded protein is CSVDTASETQYF. The full variable domain, its missing parts supplied by reference TRBV29-1 and TRBJ2-5, is SAVISQKPSRDICQRGTSLTIQCQVDSQVTMMFWYRQQPGQSLTLIATANQGSEATYESGFVIDKFPISRPNLTFSTLTVSNMSPEDSSIYLCSVDTASETQYFGPGTRLLVL.

J is TRBJ1-5 and V is TRBV2, with D possibly being TRBD1 (5 bases). Looked up from germline, CDR1 is SNHLY and CDR2 is FYNNEI. This CDR3 has 16 amino acids. V lost 3 bases and J lost 0, with 12 bases in between. The CDR3 DNA reads as TGTGCCAGCAGTGAGCGGGGGTCCCTTAGCAATCAGCCCCAGCATTTT. It specifies CASSERGSLSNQPQHF.

This sequence joins TRBV6-5 and TRBJ2-2; 8 nucleotides align to TRBD2. This CDR3 is built from 16 residues. V shed 0 bases, J shed 4 bases, and the junction held 4 bases outside the gene matches. Germline CDR1 reads MNHEY; CDR2 reads SVGAGI. CDR3 residues: CASSYSAGGVTGELFF. The CDR3 nucleotides read TGTGCCAGCAGTTACTCGGCGGGAGGAGTCACCGGGGAGCTGTTTTTT.

The CDR3 bases are TGTGCCAGCAGCCAGCCGGGGCTTCCTCACCCCACAGATACGCAGTATTTT. Amino acid sequence: CASSQPGLPHPTDTQYF. The chain has TRBV21-1 and TRBJ2-3. TRBV21-1 is described as a pseudogene. This CDR3 region has 17 residues.

The chain links TRBV28 to TRBJ2-1; D remains unclear. The CDR3 runs to 12 residues. Germline lookup yields CDR1 MDHEN and CDR2 SYDVKM. Between the trimmed V and J ends, which lost 7 bases and 4 bases, there was a span of 8 bases. The CDR3: CASTQLYNEQFF. In DNA, the CDR3 is TGTGCCAGCACCCAACTATACAATGAGCAGTTCTTC. Supplemented by reference TRBV28 and TRBJ2-1, the full variable domain reads DVKVTQSSRYLVKRTGEKVFLECVQDMDHENMFWYRQDPGLGLRLIYFSYDVKMKEKGDIPEGYSVSREKKERFSLILESASTNQTSMYLCASTQLYNEQFFGPGTRLTVL.

V usage is TRBV5-4 and J usage is TRBJ1-4, with 7 bases fitting TRBD1. The CDR3 is 14 residues long. The trim removed 3 bases at V and 3 bases at J, leaving 2 bases unmatched. Germline V gene lookup returns CDR1 SGHNT and CDR2 YYREEE (reference sequence). The CDR3 sequence is CASSWGQSNEKLFF. The CDR3 DNA sequence: TGTGCCAGCAGCTGGGGACAGTCTAATGAAAAACTGTTTTTT.

This clone was seen just once. The chain joins TRBV7-2 to TRBJ1-4, with 8 bases lining up with TRBD1. The trim removed 5 bases at V and 6 bases at J, leaving 5 bases unmatched. This CDR3 spans 14 amino acids. Germline assignment: CDR1 SGHTA and CDR2 FQGNSA. CDR3 bases: TGTGCCAGCAGCCCTCGACAGGGGTATGAAAAACTGTTTTTT. Amino acids: CASSPRQGYEKLFF.

This chain links TRBV6-6 with TRBJ1-3; no clear D gene. Germline values: CDR1 MNHNY, CDR2 SVGAGI (reference sequence). The V end lost 0 bases, the J end lost 5 bases, and 11 bases lay between the germline ends. The CDR3 has 15 residues. CDR3 region: CASSYSPGNRNTIYF. The CDR3 DNA follows: TGTGCCAGCAGTTACTCTCCGGGGAATAGAAACACCATATATTTT.

A few counts support this clone. This rearrangement joins TRBV5-1 to TRBJ2-5; D remains unclear. Between the trimmed V and J ends, which lost 2 bases and 7 bases, there was a span of 9 bases. The CDR3 runs 12 residues. Germline CDR1 SGHRS, CDR2 YFSETQ. The CDR3 bases are TGCGCCAGCAGCTTAGGGAAGGGGACCCAGTACTTC. It translates to CASSLGKGTQYF. Filled out from reference TRBV5-1 and TRBJ2-5, the complete variable domain reads KAGVTQTPRYLIKTRGQQVTLSCSPISGHRSVSWYQQTPGQGLQFLFEYFSETQRNKGNFPGRFSGRQFSNSRSEMNVSTLELGDSALYLCASSLGKGTQYFGPGTRLLVL.

The chain's CDR3 is CASSEFRGGTNEKLFF. CDR3 in DNA: TGTGCCAGCAGTGAGTTCCGGGGGGGAACTAATGAAAAACTGTTTTTT. This chain links TRBV25-1 with TRBJ1-4, with D possibly TRBD1 on 5 matching bases. V was pared by 3 bases and J by 1 base, with 12 bases between. The germline V gene has CDR1 MGHDK and CDR2 SYGVNS. The CDR3 has 16 amino acids. Full variable domain (rest looked up from reference TRBV25-1 and TRBJ1-4): EADIYQTPRYLVIGTGKKITLECSQTMGHDKMYWYQQDPGMELHLIHYSYGVNSTEKGDLSSESTVSRIRTEHFPLTLESARPSHTSQYLCASSEFRGGTNEKLFFGSGTQLSVL.

This chain's CDR3 is CASSFQGTNTGELFF. CDR3 sequence (DNA): TGTGCCAGCAGCTTCCAGGGAACGAACACCGGGGAGCTGTTTTTT. This chain uses TRBV5-4 with TRBJ2-2; possible D gene TRBD1, 5 bases. The CDR3 sequence is 15 residues long. V was shortened by 2 bases and J by 0 bases, with 8 bases between the two germline ends. Germline V gene sequence: CDR1 SGHNT, CDR2 YYREEE (reference sequence). Based on the CDR3 plus reference TRBV5-4 and TRBJ2-2, the full variable domain is ETGVTQSPTHLIKTRGQQVTLRCSSQSGHNTVSWYQQALGQGPQFIFQYYREEENGRGNFPPRFSGLQFPNYSSELNVNALELDDSALYLCASSFQGTNTGELFFGEGSRLTVL.

The rearrangement links TRBV9 to TRBJ1-4, with a weak D call TRBD1 (6 bases). CDR3 length equals 17 residues. Germline V CDR1 and CDR2: SGDLS, YYNGEE. Trimming stripped 0 bases from V and 0 bases from J, with 12 bases between. In DNA, the CDR3 is TGTGCCAGCAGCGTAGAACCCGGGGGCGCAACTAATGAAAAACTGTTTTTT. It codes for CASSVEPGGATNEKLFF.

Concerning this clone itself: The sample contains more than one DNA sequence encoding this CDR3. This sequence joins TRBV18 and TRBJ1-2; D unclear. Germline lookup yields CDR1 KGHSH and CDR2 LQKENI. This CDR3 has 13 residues. V was clipped by 2 bases and J by 5 bases, with 9 bases between them. The CDR3 sequence: CASSPGRDYGYTF. The CDR3 DNA reads as TGTGCCAGCTCACCAGGTCGCGATTATGGCTACACCTTC.